Here is one TCR beta chain with its context. This receptor's antigen is unknown. Qualities for individual bases were not recorded, and no much larger clone is one base off. This entry is derived from a study of cytomegalovirus exposure and HLA in healthy donors (dated by TCRdb to about 2017). For the study in its entirety: An earlier analysis of roughly 570 of the donors reported under 300 Gb of sequence data and 117 million unique TCR beta sequences obtained from about 179 million T cells. About 300 gigabases of sequencing data and around 85 million unique TCR sequences made up an early release that covered approximately 700 HLA-typed donors. Of the roughly 390 genotyped donors, 81% were placed in the genetic ancestry cluster associated with self-reported Caucasian donors. The study aimed to test whether cataloging public T cell receptors could reveal signatures of past pathogen exposure. The study profiled the T cell repertoires of more than 500 subjects by immunosequencing and related them to cytomegalovirus serostatus. In addition to the first cohort of 500 to 850 subjects, a separate validation cohort of over 90 different subjects was used. The study combined high-throughput TCR immunosequencing, statistical association of individual TCRs with disease status, and machine learning to predict cytomegalovirus infection status. A later analysis re-examined previously published TCR beta repertoires from around 670 donors and added high-resolution HLA genotyping to investigate patterns of TCR occurrence. Rather than using new phenotypic data, the later analysis identified candidate immune exposures from TCR beta sequences and from how often those sequences occurred across donors. An earlier analysis of 500 to 750 of the donors applied high-throughput TCR beta sequencing to assess whether each TCR beta V gene segment acted as functional or pseudogenic. Donor age, sex, ethnicity and CMV serostatus were collected together with the repertoire data. In a later genetic analysis, genome-wide SNP genotypes for about 60% of the 666 donors were used, and that subset was treated as a discovery cohort. Every repertoire in the discovery cohort had been generated on one and the same sequencing platform. Class I and class II HLA loci were covered by the typing at four-digit resolution. The number of typed donors differed by locus: roughly 620-640 for A, B, C, DRB1 and DQB1; 522 for DQA1; 606 for DPA1; and around 470 for DPB1. Roughly five DR-DQ haplotypes were handled as single units for association and clustering because linkage in the cohort was strong. On average, about 240,000 unique TCR beta nucleotide sequences were sequenced per donor among some 420 genotyped donors of the cohort, with roughly 18% of those sequences being non-productive. Overall study outcomes, separate from this receptor: In the study, 150 to 200 TCR beta chains were listed as associated with cytomegalovirus. In a later analysis, HLA-associated TCR beta chains were found to be more clonally expanded and to have lower generation probabilities than equally common non-associated chains. According to a later analysis, parvovirus B19, influenza, CMV and Epstein-Barr virus appeared linked to several top co-occurrence clusters. The classifier was reported to diagnose cytomegalovirus status with high specificity and sensitivity in both the original cohort and the validation cohort. Most TCR sequences were seen in very few donors, while some public TCRs were found in many individuals. Strong co-occurrence of HLA alleles, especially DR and DQ, made assigning TCR associations to individual alleles difficult. Some IMGT-functional V segments, including TRBV6-2 and TRBV6-3, could not be distinguished by the 87-base-pair reads and were therefore excluded. According to a later genetic analysis, donors in an Asian-associated ancestry cluster had fewer N-insertions in productive TCRs than the approximately 690-donor mean. A further reported finding was that TCR beta sequences accurately predicted the HLA-A and HLA-B alleles for most subjects in the first cohort. In a later analysis, the rate of TCR association differed among HLA loci, with DRB1 alleles having the most associated TCRs and HLA-C alleles having the fewest. A group of highly shared sequence variants was considered likely to be a technical artifact of the sequencing pipeline. In vitro tests confirmed that a few of the cytomegalovirus-associated TCR beta chains recognize cytomegalovirus antigens. Because some donors lacked HLA typing at each locus, the association tests relied only on the typed subset. A later analysis found that most CMV-associated TCR beta chains appeared HLA-restricted, with HLA associations seemingly driven largely by CMV exposure. At a false discovery rate of 0.05, a later analysis linked around 15,000 TCR beta sequences to specific HLA alleles. The earlier analysis of about 600 of the donors excluded some 16 rarely observed V segments, including chromosome 9 orphons, because counts were too low. The authors suggested that the approach could potentially be generalized to other disease states and immunological phenotypes. Sequencing depth was assumed to be roughly uniform across donors in the presence/absence analyses, though that assumption may not hold. The cohort was sequenced for TCR beta chains only, and without alpha or paired-chain data the features that could be detected were limited. An earlier analysis of 587 of the donors showed that most TCR beta V segments appeared in productive rearrangements either about 90% or about 30% of the time, which broadly matched IMGT annotations. The only immune exposure information available for the cohort was CMV serostatus. Correlated functional status among segregating V segments might be attributable to linkage disequilibrium, but an unknown experimental factor could not be ruled out. A later genetic analysis associated a missense DCLRE1C variant with V-gene and J-gene trimming of TCR beta chains, and an independent cohort replicated the association.

Preparation of the library involved the immunoSEQ multiplex PCR assay. For the multiplex PCR, a mixture combining 60 forward primers for TCR Vbeta segments and 13 reverse primers for TCR Jbeta segments was used. The CDR3 region of rearranged TCR beta genes was amplified from genomic DNA by a multiplex PCR assay. Amplified TCR beta libraries were sequenced as 87-base-pair reads on the Illumina HiSeq System. From the authors' description of their analysis: A later analysis counted about 80 million unique TCR beta chains across the approximately 700 repertoires, and around 9.9 million of these chains were shared by at least two donors. Raw reads were error-corrected and collapsed into unique sequences by a nearest-neighbor algorithm in which closely related sequences were merged to remove PCR and sequencing errors. Alignment of CDR3 sequences to IMGT reference sequences was used to assign V, D and J gene segments. For a sequence to be retained, a match of at least six nucleotides to both a V gene segment and a J gene segment was required. Rearrangements were called productive when the CDR3 lacked stop codons and stayed in frame with V and J; all others were non-productive. CDR3 was defined according to IMGT convention as the region running from the second conserved V-encoded cysteine to the conserved J-encoded phenylalanine. The earlier analysis of 550 to 650 of the donors excluded any sequence lacking an unambiguous match to a single V gene segment. An earlier analysis of 587 of the donors called V segments functional above 56.7% productive rearrangements and segregating when the between-donor standard deviation exceeded 5%. A statistical classification framework was developed to diagnose cytomegalovirus status using the catalog of TCR beta chain sequences. V and J gene assignment, in a later analysis, came from comparing TCR nucleotide sequences with IMGT/GENE-DB human TR gene sequences. The TCRdist pipeline was used in a later analysis to assign CDR3 sequences and most-parsimonious VDJ recombination scenarios. In a later analysis, every TCR beta chain was defined by the combination of its CDR3 amino acid sequence and its V-gene family, and reads without a unique V-gene family were dropped. A later analysis removed roughly 590 highly shared, low-generation-probability nucleotide sequences to deal with suspected cross-contamination and a sequencing artifact. For each public chain, a later analysis derived a clonal expansion index from normalized ranks of inferred template counts within each repertoire. A later analysis computed generation probabilities with a VDJ recombination model fitted to out-of-frame rearrangements, and checked the results against IGoR. In a later analysis, TCR-TCR, TCR-HLA and TCR-CMV co-occurrence was scored with hypergeometric tests, and a repertoire-size bias correction was applied to TCR pairs. A later analysis estimated false discovery rates by permuting HLA or CMV assignments 20 times. In a later analysis, co-occurring TCRs were grouped using DBSCAN, and TCRdist sequence similarity was added for clustering within HLA-allele-positive subsets. For co-occurrence clustering, repertoires with fewer than 30,000 or more than 120,000 public chains were excluded, along with roughly 5 repertoires with anomalous nucleotide sharing. TCRdb provides this immuneACCESS table in a form limited to in-frame rearrangements. Some clones are lacking; in checked studies, under half of them reflect an unresolved V gene, and why the rest are absent is not known. D and trimming were read from the DNA, whereas the V and J calls and clone size are those reported in that table. The sample has about 180,000 clones on record, 70% to 85% of them singletons. The ten top clones hold more than 4% of the sample.

The cohort consisted of 666 healthy bone marrow donors. At the time of sampling, all cohort members were nominally healthy, though unrecorded immune exposures were likely present. The donor was CMV seronegative and was included in the group of hundreds of seronegative cohort members. A peripheral blood sample was collected from each donor, and TCR beta sequencing was performed on peripheral blood mononuclear cells. Genomic DNA extraction from the blood cell samples was performed with the Qiagen DNeasy Blood Extraction Kit. The CDR1 and CDR2 encoded by the germline V gene (reference sequence) are SGHNT and YYREEE. Trimming takes 9 bases from V and 2 bases from J, and the germline ends sit 12 bases apart. The CDR3 measures 12 amino acids from cysteine to phenylalanine. Here the CDR3 DNA is all that survives: 36 bases in frame from base 1.

The origin of this receptor is a man younger than 35 in good health and CMV-seronegative. Sequences were obtained from PBMCs. Recombination connected TRBV5-4 to TRBJ2-7; tentative D gene TRBD1, with 6 bases matching. The CDR3 is CATNRDTYEQYF. At the DNA level, the sequence is TGTGCCACGAACAGGGATACCTACGAGCAGTACTTC. The CDR3, completed at both ends by the reference TRBV5-4 and TRBJ2-7 genes, gives the full variable domain ETGVTQSPTHLIKTRGQQVTLRCSSQSGHNTVSWYQQALGQGPQFIFQYYREEENGRGNFPPRFSGLQFPNYSSELNVNALELDDSALYLCATNRDTYEQYFGPGTRLTVT.